This TCR beta chain was identified during a study of T cell responses to AZD1222 COVID-19 vaccine. Background on the study: The analysis combined second doses at about 4 or about 12 weeks.

V was clipped by 3 bases and J by 4 bases, with 9 bases between them. The germline CDR1 and CDR2 sequences are MRHNA and SNTAGT. The CDR3 runs 13 residues. Libraries were prepared by immunoSEQ multiplex PCR; TCRdb keeps only in-frame clonotypes and omits some of them. The table lists about 120,000 clones, about 90% of them singletons. Worth noting for this clone: Its antigen remains unknown.

Study-level findings and limits: Two doses of AZD1222 preceded a rise in Spike-specific TCR breadth and depth. Only a handful of AZD1222 recipients, more than five in all, had baseline seropositivity. The donors showed a predominance of white British ancestry and of females, with possible underestimation of clonal diversity.

This chain uses TRBV6-4 with TRBJ1-1, with a tentative D call TRBD1 (5 bases). The receptor was isolated from an adult in good health. The specimen comprised peripheral blood, sampled on day 0 of AZD1222 vaccination. CDR3 sequence: CASSEGRATEAFF. CDR3 in DNA: TGTGCCAGCAGTGAGGGCAGGGCCACTGAAGCTTTCTTT.